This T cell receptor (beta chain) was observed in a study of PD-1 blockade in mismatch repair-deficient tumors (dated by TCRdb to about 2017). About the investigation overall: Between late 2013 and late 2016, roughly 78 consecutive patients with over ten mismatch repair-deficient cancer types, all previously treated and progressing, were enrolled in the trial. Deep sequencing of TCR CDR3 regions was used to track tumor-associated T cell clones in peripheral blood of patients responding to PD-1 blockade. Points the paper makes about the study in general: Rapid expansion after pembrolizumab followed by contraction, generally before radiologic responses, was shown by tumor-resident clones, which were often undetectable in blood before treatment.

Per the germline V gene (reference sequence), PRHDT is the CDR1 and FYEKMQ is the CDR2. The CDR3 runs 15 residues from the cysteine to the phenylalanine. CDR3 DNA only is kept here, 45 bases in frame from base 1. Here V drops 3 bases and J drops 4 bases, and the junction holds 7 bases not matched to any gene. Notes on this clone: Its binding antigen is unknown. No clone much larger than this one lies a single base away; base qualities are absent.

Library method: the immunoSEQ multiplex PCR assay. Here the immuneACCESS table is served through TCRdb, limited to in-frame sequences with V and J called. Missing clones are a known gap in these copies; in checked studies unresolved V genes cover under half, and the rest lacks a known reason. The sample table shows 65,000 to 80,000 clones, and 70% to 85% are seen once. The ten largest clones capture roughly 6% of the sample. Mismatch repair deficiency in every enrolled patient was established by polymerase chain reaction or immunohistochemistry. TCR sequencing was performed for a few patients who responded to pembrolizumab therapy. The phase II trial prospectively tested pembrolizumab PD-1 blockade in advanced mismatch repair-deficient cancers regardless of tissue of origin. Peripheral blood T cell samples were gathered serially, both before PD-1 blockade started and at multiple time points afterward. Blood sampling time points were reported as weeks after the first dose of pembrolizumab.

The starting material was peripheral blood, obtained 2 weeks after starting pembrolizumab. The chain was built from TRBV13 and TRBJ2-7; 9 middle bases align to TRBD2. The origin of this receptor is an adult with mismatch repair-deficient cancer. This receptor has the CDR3 CASSLGGSGRYEQYF. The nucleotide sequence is TGTGCCAGCAGCTTGGGTGGTAGCGGGAGATACGAGCAGTACTTC.